This T cell receptor (beta chain) comes out of a study of tumor and adjacent non-tumor tissue in lung cancer. The CDR3 contains 13 residues. Germline assignment: CDR1 SGHAT and CDR2 FQNNGV. With 0 bases removed from V and 7 bases from J, the gap between germline ends came to 7 bases. TCRbeta libraries were built with three rounds of nested PCR, modified from ARM-PCR. TCRdb reprocessed the multiplex PCR reads with MiXCR, giving one entry per CDR3 protein. The sample lists about 200,000 distinct CDR3 sequences; 71% were seen once. The template was RNA from unsorted bulk tissue. This clonotype occurred many times.

This sequence joins TRBV11-2 and TRBJ1-5; D call uncertain. This clonotype was sampled from a man in his 60s with non-small cell lung cancer. The sample comprised lung tumor tissue. In DNA, the CDR3 is TGTGCCAGCAGCTTAGAAGCGGGCCAGCCCCAGCATTTT. Its translation: CASSLEAGQPQHF.